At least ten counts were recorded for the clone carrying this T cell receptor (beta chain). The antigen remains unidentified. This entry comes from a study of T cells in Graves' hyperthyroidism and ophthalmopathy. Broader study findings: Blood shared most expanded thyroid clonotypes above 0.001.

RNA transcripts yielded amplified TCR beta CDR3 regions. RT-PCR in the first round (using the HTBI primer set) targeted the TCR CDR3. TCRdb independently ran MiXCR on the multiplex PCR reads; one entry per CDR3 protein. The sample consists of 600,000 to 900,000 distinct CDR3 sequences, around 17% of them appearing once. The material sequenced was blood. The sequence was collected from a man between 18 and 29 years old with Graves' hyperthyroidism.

The CDR3 sequence: CASSSGQGLPYEQYF. CDR3 DNA sequence: TGTGCCAGCAGCTCCGGACAAGGATTACCCTACGAGCAGTACTTC. The J gene is TRBJ2-7, the V gene TRBV7-9; D may be TRBD1 (5 bases). V was trimmed by 4 bases and J by 2 bases, leaving 15 bases between them. The CDR3 is 15 residues long. CDR1 and CDR2 (germline): SEHNR, FQNEAQ (reference sequence).